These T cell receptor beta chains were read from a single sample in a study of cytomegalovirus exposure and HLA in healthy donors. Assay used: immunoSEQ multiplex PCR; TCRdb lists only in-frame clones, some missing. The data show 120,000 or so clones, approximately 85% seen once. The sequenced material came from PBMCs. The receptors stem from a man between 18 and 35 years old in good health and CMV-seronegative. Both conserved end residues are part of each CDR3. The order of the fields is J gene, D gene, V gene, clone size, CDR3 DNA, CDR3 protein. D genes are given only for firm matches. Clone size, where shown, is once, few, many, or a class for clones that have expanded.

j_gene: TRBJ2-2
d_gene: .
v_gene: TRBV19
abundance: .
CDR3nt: TGTGCCAGTAGTCGTCGACAGGCTAACACCGGGGAGCTGTTTTTT
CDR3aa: CASSRRQANTGELFF

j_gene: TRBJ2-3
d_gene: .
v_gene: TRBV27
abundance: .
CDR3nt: TGTGCCAGCAGTTTTTTCACAAAACGCACAGATACGCAGTATTTT
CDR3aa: CASSFFTKRTDTQYF

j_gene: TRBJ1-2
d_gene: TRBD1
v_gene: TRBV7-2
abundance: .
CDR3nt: TGTGCCAGCAGCCCACGGGGACAGTTGGGCTACACCTTC
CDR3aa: CASSPRGQLGYTF

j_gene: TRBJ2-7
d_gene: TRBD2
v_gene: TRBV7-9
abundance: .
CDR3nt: TGTGCCAGCAGCCATACTAGCGGACTAACCTACGAGCAGTACTTC
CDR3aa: CASSHTSGLTYEQYF

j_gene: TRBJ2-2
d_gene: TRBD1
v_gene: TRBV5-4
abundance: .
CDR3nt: TGTGCCAGCAGCTTCGAACAGGGGGCTACCGGGGAGCTGTTTTTT
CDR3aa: CASSFEQGATGELFF

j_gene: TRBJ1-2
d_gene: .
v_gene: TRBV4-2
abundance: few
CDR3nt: TGTGCCAGCAGCCAAGAAAGAGGCTATGGCTACACCTTC
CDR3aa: CASSQERGYGYTF

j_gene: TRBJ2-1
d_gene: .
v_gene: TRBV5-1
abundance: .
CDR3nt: TGCGCCAGCAGCTCAAAGACGGGGAGTGAGCAGTTCTTC
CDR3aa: CASSSKTGSEQFF

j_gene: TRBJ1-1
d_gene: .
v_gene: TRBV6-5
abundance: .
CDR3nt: TGTGCCAGCAGACCCGGGTCGAGGAACACTGAAGCTTTCTTT
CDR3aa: CASRPGSRNTEAFF

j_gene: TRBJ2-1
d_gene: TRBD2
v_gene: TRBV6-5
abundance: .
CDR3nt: TGTGCCAGCAGTCCTATAGCGGGAGGTATGTTCTTC
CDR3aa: CASSPIAGGMFF

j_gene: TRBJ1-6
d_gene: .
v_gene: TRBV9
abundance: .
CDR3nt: TGTGCCAGCAGCCCACGCGGACAGAGCTCCTATAATTCACCCCTCCACTTT
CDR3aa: CASSPRGQSSYNSPLHF

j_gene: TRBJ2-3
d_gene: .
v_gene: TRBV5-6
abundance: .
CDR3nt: TGTGCCAGCTTCAACCGGGAGTACTACACAGATACGCAGTATTTT
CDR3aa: CASFNREYYTDTQYF

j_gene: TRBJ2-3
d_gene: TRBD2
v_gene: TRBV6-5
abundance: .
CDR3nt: TGTGCCAGCAGGGGGGACTACACCACAGATACGCAGTATTTT
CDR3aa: CASRGDYTTDTQYF

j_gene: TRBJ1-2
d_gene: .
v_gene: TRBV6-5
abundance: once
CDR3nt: TGTGCCAGCAGTCCCCGGGGGGCGCCCAATGGCTACACCTTC
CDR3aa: CASSPRGAPNGYTF

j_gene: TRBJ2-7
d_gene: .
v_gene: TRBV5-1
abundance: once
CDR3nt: TGCGCCAGCAGCTTGGGCACAGCTAACTCCTACGAGCAGTACTTC
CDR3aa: CASSLGTANSYEQYF

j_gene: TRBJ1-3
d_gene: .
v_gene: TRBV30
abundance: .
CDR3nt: TGTGCCTGGTCCGTGGACACTGGAAACACCATATATTTT
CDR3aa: CAWSVDTGNTIYF

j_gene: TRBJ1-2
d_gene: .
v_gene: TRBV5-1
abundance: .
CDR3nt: TGCGCCAGCAGCCCGCAGGGAAGGAGCTATGGCTACACCTTC
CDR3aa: CASSPQGRSYGYTF

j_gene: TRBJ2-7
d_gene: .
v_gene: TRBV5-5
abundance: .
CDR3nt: TGTGCCAGCAGCTTGGGCGAGGGATTGTGGGACGAGCAGTACTTC
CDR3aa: CASSLGEGLWDEQYF

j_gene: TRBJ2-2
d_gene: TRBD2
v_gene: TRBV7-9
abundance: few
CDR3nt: TGTGCCAGCAACCCCCCTCTAGGACTAGCGGGAGGATCCACCGGGGAGCTGTTTTTT
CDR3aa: CASNPPLGLAGGSTGELFF

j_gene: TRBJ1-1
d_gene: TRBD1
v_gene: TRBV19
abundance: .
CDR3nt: TGTGCCAGTAGCACGACAGGGGGCCAGCGGGTGAACACTGAAGCTTTCTTT
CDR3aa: CASSTTGGQRVNTEAFF

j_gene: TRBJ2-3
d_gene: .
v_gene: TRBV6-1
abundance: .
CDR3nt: TGTGCCAGCAGTGAACCTGGGAGACGCGAGGACACAGATACGCAGTATTTT
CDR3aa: CASSEPGRREDTDTQYF

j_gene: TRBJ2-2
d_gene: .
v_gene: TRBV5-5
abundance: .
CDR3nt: TGTGCCAGCAGCTTGACAGGGACCGGGGAGCTGTTTTTT
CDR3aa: CASSLTGTGELFF

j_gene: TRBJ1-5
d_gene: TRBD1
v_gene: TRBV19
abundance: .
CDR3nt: TGTGCCAGTAGTCAGGGACAGCAGATCAATCAGCCCCAGCATTTT
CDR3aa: CASSQGQQINQPQHF

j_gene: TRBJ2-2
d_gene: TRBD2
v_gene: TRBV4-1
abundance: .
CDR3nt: TGCGCCAGCAGCCAAGATTTCAGCGGGAGCAGCACCGGGGAGCTGTTTTTT
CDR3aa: CASSQDFSGSSTGELFF

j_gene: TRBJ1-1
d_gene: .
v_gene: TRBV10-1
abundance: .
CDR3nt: TGCGCCAGCAGTGAGTCCGTCGGGGTTTCTTCCCCTGAAGCTTTCTTT
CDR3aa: CASSESVGVSSPEAFF

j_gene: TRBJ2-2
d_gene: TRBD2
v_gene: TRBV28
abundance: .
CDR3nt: TGTGCCACCGTAGGGACTAGCGAGGTCGGGGAGCTGTTTTTT
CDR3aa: CATVGTSEVGELFF

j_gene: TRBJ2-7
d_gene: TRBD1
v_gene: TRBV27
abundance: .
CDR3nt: TGTGCCAGCAGTCCCGGGACAGCATCCTACGAGCAGTACTTC
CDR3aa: CASSPGTASYEQYF